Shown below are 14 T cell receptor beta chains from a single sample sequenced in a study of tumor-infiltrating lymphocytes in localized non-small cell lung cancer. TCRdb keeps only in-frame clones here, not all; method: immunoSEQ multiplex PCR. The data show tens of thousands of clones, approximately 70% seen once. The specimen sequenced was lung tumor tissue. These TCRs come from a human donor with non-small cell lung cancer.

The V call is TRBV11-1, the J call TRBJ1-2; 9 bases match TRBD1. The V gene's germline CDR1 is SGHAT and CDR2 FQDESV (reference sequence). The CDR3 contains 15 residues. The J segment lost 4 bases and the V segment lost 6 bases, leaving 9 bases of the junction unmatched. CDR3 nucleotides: TGTGCCAGCAGTATCGACAGGGGGATAGCCTATGGCTACACCTTC. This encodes CASSIDRGIAYGYTF.

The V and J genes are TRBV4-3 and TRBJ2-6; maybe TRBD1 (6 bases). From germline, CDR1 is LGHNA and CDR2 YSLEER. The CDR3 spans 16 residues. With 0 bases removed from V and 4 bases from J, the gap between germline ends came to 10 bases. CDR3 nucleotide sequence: TGCGCCAGCAGCCAAGATGAGGGGGTAGGGGCCAACGTCCTGACTTTC. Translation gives CASSQDEGVGANVLTF.

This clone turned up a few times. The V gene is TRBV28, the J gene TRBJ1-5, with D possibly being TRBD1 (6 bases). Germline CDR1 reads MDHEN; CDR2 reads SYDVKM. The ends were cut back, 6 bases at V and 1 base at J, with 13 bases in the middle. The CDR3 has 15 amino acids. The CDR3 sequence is CASRTLGQSNQPQHF. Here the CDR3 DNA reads TGTGCCAGCAGAACCTTAGGACAGAGCAATCAGCCCCAGCATTTT.

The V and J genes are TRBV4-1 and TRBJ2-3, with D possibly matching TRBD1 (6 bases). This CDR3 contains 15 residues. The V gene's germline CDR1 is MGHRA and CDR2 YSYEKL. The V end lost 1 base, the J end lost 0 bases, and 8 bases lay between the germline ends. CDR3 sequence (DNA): TGCGCCAGCAGCCAAGGGGACACCAGCACAGATACGCAGTATTTT. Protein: CASSQGDTSTDTQYF.

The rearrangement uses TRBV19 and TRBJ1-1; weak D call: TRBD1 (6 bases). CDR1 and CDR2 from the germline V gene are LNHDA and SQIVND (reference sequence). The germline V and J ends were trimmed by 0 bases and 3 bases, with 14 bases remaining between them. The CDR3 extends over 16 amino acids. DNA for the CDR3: TGTGCCAGTAGTATAGACTTCAGGGGTTTGGACACTGAAGCTTTCTTT. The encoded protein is CASSIDFRGLDTEAFF.

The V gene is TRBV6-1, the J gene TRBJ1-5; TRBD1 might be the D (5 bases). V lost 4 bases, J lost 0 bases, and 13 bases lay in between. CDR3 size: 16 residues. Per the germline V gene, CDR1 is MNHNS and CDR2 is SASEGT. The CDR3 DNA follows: TGTGCCAGCAGTGGAGGGGCCTTGTATAGCAATCAGCCCCAGCATTTT. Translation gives CASSGGALYSNQPQHF.

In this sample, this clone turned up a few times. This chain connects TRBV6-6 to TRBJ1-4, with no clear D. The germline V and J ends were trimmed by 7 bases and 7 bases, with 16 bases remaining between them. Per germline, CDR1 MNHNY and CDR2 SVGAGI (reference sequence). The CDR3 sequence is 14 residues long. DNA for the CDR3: TGTGCCAGCACCCGCGACGGAATCGGTGAAAAACTGTTTTTT. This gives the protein CASTRDGIGEKLFF.

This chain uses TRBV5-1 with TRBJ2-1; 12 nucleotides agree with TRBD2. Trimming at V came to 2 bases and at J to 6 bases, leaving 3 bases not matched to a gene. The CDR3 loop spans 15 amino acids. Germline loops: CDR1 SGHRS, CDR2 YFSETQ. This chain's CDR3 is CASSFQLAGGNEQFF. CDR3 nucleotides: TGCGCCAGCAGCTTTCAACTAGCGGGAGGCAATGAGCAGTTCTTC. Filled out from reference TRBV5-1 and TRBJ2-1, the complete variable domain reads KAGVTQTPRYLIKTRGQQVTLSCSPISGHRSVSWYQQTPGQGLQFLFEYFSETQRNKGNFPGRFSGRQFSNSRSEMNVSTLELGDSALYLCASSFQLAGGNEQFFGPGTRLTVL.

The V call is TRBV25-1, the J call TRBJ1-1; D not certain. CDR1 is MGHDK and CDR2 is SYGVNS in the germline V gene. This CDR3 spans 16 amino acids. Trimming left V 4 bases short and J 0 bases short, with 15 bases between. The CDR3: CASSVGRGIMNTEAFF. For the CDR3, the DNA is TGTGCCAGCAGTGTCGGTAGAGGGATCATGAACACTGAAGCTTTCTTT.

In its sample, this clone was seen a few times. DNA of the CDR3: TGTGCCAGCAACAGCCACACCGGGGAGCTGTTTTTT. It encodes CASNSHTGELFF. The chain links TRBV6-6 to TRBJ2-2; D remains ambiguous. The V gene's germline CDR1 is MNHNY and CDR2 SVGAGI (reference sequence). This CDR3 has 12 residues. V shed 7 bases and J shed 3 bases, with 6 bases lying between them.

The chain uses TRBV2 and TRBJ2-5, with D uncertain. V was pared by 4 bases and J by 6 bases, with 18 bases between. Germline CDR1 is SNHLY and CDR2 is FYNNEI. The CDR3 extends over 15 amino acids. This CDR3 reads CASSAERGLVKTQYF. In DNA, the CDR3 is TGTGCCAGCAGTGCGGAGCGTGGATTAGTAAAGACCCAGTACTTC.

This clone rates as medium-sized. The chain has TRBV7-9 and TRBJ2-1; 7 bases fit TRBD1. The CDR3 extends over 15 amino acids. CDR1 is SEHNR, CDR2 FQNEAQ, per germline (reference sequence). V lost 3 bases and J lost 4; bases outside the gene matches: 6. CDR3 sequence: CASSLGTDFYNEQFF. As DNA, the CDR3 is TGTGCCAGCAGCTTGGGGACAGACTTTTACAATGAGCAGTTCTTC.

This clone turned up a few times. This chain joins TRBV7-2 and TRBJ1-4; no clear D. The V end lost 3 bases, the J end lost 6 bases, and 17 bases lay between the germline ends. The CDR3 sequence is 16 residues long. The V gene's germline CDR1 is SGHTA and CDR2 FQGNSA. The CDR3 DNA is TGTGCCAGCAGCTTCTTTTTTAGGGCTGGCGATGAAAAACTGTTTTTT. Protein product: CASSFFFRAGDEKLFF.

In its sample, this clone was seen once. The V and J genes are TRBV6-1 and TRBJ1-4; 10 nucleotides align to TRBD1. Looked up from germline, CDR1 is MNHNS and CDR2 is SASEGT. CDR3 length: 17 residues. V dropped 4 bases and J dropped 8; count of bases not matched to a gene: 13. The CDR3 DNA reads TGTGCCAGCAGTGGATGGACAGGGGGTACGCGAAGGGAAAAACTGTTTTTT. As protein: CASSGWTGGTRREKLFF.